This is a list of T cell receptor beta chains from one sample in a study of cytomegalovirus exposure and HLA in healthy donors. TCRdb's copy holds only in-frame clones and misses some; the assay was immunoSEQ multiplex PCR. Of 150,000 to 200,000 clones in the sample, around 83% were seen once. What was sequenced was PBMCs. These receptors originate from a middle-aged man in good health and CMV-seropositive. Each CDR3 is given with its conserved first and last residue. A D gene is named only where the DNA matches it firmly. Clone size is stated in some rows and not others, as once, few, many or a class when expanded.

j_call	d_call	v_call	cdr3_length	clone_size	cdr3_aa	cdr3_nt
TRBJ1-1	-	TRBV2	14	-	CASSELGARAEAFF	TGTGCCAGCAGTGAACTGGGGGCACGGGCTGAAGCTTTCTTT
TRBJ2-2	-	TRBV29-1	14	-	CSVAVVGVTGELFF	TGCAGCGTGGCTGTGGTCGGGGTCACCGGGGAGCTGTTTTTT
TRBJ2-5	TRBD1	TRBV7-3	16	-	CASSLTGTGGGETQYF	TGTGCCAGCAGCTTAACCGGGACAGGAGGCGGGGAGACCCAGTACTTC
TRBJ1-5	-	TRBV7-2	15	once	CASSFSSELGQPQHF	TGTGCCAGCAGCTTCTCCTCGGAGTTAGGTCAGCCCCAGCATTTT
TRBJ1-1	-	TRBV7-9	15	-	CASSLLGGVLDEAFF	TGTGCCAGCAGCTTGTTAGGAGGGGTGTTAGATGAAGCTTTCTTT
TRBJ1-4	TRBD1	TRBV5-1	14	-	CASSWTGGNEKLFF	TGCGCCAGCAGCTGGACAGGGGGGAATGAAAAACTGTTTTTT
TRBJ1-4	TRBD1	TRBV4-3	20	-	CASSQDRRTPGGVGPEKLFF	TGCGCCAGCAGCCAAGATCGTAGGACTCCAGGGGGCGTAGGTCCTGAAAAACTGTTTTTT
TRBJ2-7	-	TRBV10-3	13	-	CAINPGGIYEQYF	TGTGCCATCAACCCCGGCGGGATATACGAGCAGTACTTC
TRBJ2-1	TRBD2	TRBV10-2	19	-	CASSPRIGLAGEGYNEQFF	TGCGCCAGCAGTCCCAGAATCGGACTAGCGGGCGAAGGGTACAATGAGCAGTTCTTC
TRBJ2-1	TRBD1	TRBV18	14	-	CASSIRTGRSEQFF	TGTGCCAGCTCAATCCGGACAGGGCGTAGTGAGCAGTTCTTC
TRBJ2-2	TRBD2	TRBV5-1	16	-	CASSLELASNTGELFF	TGCGCCAGCAGCTTGGAACTAGCGTCGAACACCGGGGAGCTGTTTTTT